This T cell receptor (beta chain) derives from a study of blood T cell repertoires in COVID-19. Study-wide context: Samples taken during acute and convalescent COVID-19 were collected in the United States, Italy and Spain.

TCRdb's copy holds only in-frame clones and misses some; the assay was immunoSEQ multiplex PCR. The table records about 100,000 clones, around four fifths of them present only once. V gave up 4 bases and J gave up 3 bases; unmatched junction bases: 18. Germline V gene sequence: CDR1 LNHDA, CDR2 SQIVND (reference sequence). The CDR3 totals 19 residues. J is TRBJ2-7 and V is TRBV19; 10 nucleotides agree with TRBD1. Sequenced material: peripheral blood. The clonotype originates from a man between 70 and 80 years old with active or convalescent COVID-19. In DNA, the CDR3 is TGTGCCAGTAGTACGCACACCGGGACAGGGGATAGCGACGACTACGAGCAGTACTTC. Translating gives CASSTHTGTGDSDDYEQYF.